This TCR beta chain was captured in a study of T cells in Graves' hyperthyroidism and ophthalmopathy (dated by TCRdb to between 2018 and 2020). For context, the study as a whole: Peripheral blood samples were taken at initial diagnosis, before any treatment was given. To identify TCR V-J signatures that set the groups apart, the researchers used a discovery cohort of 100 patients, made up of under 45 with Graves' ophthalmopathy and some 60 with stable Graves' hyperthyroidism. Whether ophthalmopathy could be predicted prospectively was tested in an independent validation cohort made up of roughly 19 hyperthyroidism patients plus 17 patients who later progressed to ophthalmopathy. The roughly 91 discovery patients were randomly divided into training and test sets at a 7:3 ratio. Thyroid tissue and blood T-cell repertoires from about six Graves' hyperthyroidism patients were also compared in the study. After sampling, hyperthyroidism patients received methimazole starting at 30 mg daily, and ophthalmopathy patients received high-dose intravenous methylprednisolone. The paper describes TCR Vbeta CDR3 sequencing of around 140 peripheral blood samples, made up of around 41 ophthalmopathy patients, around 73 hyperthyroidism patients and 17 progressor patients. Findings and caveats that apply to the study as a whole: Most expanded thyroid clonotypes (frequency above 0.001) were also detected in blood, suggesting blood repertoires may reflect thyroid immune responses. In validation, the model predicted progression to ophthalmopathy with approximately 71% sensitivity and less than 80% specificity, a median of roughly seven months before onset. No statistical method was used to fix the sample size in advance, and group allocation was not hidden from the investigators. A 13 V-J signature model separated ophthalmopathy from stable hyperthyroidism, with 87.88% sensitivity and 81.08% specificity in cross-validation and 80%/75% in testing.

Graves' hyperthyroidism was defined as stable when no progression to ophthalmopathy occurred over 18 months of follow-up. The hyperthyroidism patients were between 18 and 65 years old and newly diagnosed, with a disease duration of less than 2 months. Exclusion was applied to patients with uncontrolled infections, other autoimmune diseases, pregnancy or lactation. Clinical symptoms, serum thyroxine and TRAb, thyroid ultrasound, and orbital computed tomography formed the basis for the diagnoses. PBMCs were isolated from more than 9 ml of fresh peripheral blood by Ficoll-Paque density gradient centrifugation. Total RNA was extracted with Trizol reagent, and quality was checked on an Agilent 2100 Bioanalyzer. The germline V gene specifies SQVTM as CDR1 and ANQGSEA as CDR2. Trimming removed 3 bases from V and 8 bases from J; the gene matches leave 7 bases unexplained. Taken from cysteine to phenylalanine, the CDR3 has 13 residues. Only the CDR3 region is kept as DNA, spanning 39 bases read in frame from base 1.

This clonotype was observed many times. Its antigen is not yet known. Qualities for individual bases were not recorded, and no much larger clone is one base off. The TCR beta CDR3 regions were amplified from the RNA transcripts. The first round of RT-PCR for the TCR CDR3 was performed with the HTBI primer set and the Qiagen OneStep RT-PCR kit. Libraries were constructed in a second round of multiplex PCR, after which size selection and purification were carried out. The libraries were sequenced on an Illumina HiSeq2000 using paired-end 100 bp reads. As for how the authors treated the data: SOAPnuke was used to process the raw data, removing reads that contained adapters or uncalled bases, had a mean Phred below 15, or lacked an exact match to the constant primer or identifier. COPE v1.2.5 was used to merge high-quality paired reads, and clonotypes were defined as unique nucleotide sequences. MiTCR v1.1 was used to align the clonotypes against IMGT TRBV, TRBD and TRBJ reference segments. Analysis was restricted to V-J combinations with a frequency above 0.0001, which covered 99.2% of repertoires. The TCS score was defined as F50 (clonal expansion) divided by E x V (chaos), with BLOSUM62-based TCRdist calculated between CDR3 peptides within each V-J. Welch's t-statistics and random forest reduced 514 V-J features to 10 to 15, which were used in a naive Bayes classifier (R e1071). Using fastp at Q25 and MiXCR, TCRdb reprocessed the public reads and kept productive beta chains. CDR3 protein duplicates are merged, each entry listing the most common genes and DNA. For this entry, the V and J calls and clone size follow TCRdb and not the study's own pipeline. In this sample the table shows over 200,000 distinct CDR3 sequences, about a sixth of which occur a single time. Under 65% of the sample belongs to the ten largest clones.

Sequencing input: blood. Here the chain combines TRBV29-1 and TRBJ2-1, with 7 junctional bases fitting TRBD1. The receptor was derived from a man over 45 with Graves' hyperthyroidism. The encoded CDR3 is CSVDAGGGHEQFF. The DNA sequence follows: TGCAGCGTTGACGCAGGGGGTGGCCATGAGCAGTTCTTC.